This T cell receptor (beta chain) is drawn from a study of cytomegalovirus exposure and HLA in healthy donors. Overall study context: Among approximately 390 genotyped donors, roughly 80% fell in the Caucasian-associated ancestry cluster. General study findings and limits: In a later analysis, TCR beta V- and J-gene trimming was associated with a missense DCLRE1C variant. Most of the TCR beta V segments (in an earlier analysis) were productive either about 90% or about 30% of the time.

This PCR relied on a set of 60 Vbeta primers and 13 Jbeta primers. TCRdb keeps only in-frame clones here, not all; method: immunoSEQ multiplex PCR. Of about 140,000 clones in the sample, just under 85% were seen once. Remarks on this clone: Its antigen is as yet unknown.

Unrecorded immune exposure was likely among donors, who were nominally healthy when sampled. The receptor was isolated from a man aged 25 to 45 in good health and CMV-seropositive. The sequencing input was PBMCs.

CDR3 loop: CASSFMSSYNEQFF. The CDR3 DNA is TGTGCCAGCAGTTTTATGAGCTCCTACAATGAGCAGTTCTTC. V gene TRBV28 combines with J gene TRBJ2-1; D unclear. The CDR3 consists of 14 residues. Germline CDR1 and CDR2: MDHEN and SYDVKM. With 3 bases removed from V and 0 bases from J, the gap between germline ends came to 6 bases.